This is a list of T cell receptor beta chains from one sample in a study of human T cells and chemical hapten exposure. TCRdb re-called the RACE reads through MiXCR, storing one row per CDR3 protein. The sample carries 140,000 or so distinct CDR3 sequences, approximately 10% recorded once. Sequenced material: whole blood, taken in connection with sensitization to the hapten diphenylcyclopropenone (DPC). All receptors come from a woman between 45 and 65 years old with alopecia areata. Some clones in this sample may be carry-over from other donors' samples. CDR3s include the opening cysteine and the closing phenylalanine or tryptophan. The order of the fields is J gene, V gene, CDR3 length, clone size, D gene, CDR3 DNA, CDR3 protein. The D gene is left open where the match is weak. Expanded clones are given a class, and other clones once, few, many or no size at all.

>TRBJ2-3|TRBV9|16|.|TRBD2
TGTGCCAGCAGCGTAGCGGCTAGCGGTCGCACAGATACGCAGTATTTT
CASSVAASGRTDTQYF
>TRBJ2-4|TRBV9|14|.|TRBD1
TGTGCCAGCAGCTTTCAGGGGGCTGCCAACATTCAGTACTTC
CASSFQGAANIQYF
>TRBJ1-1|TRBV6-1|17|.|TRBD1
TGTGCCAGCAACCCGGGGACAGGGCTTTTTTTGGTAACTGAAGCTTTCTTT
CASNPGTGLFLVTEAFF
>TRBJ2-5|TRBV3-1|15|.|.
TGTGCCAGCAGCCTGACAGGGCGGGGGCAAGAGACCCAGTACTTC
CASSLTGRGQETQYF
>TRBJ2-5|TRBV25-1|15|.|.
TGTGCCAGCAGTGATCCCCGGGACACCCAAGAGACCCAGTACTTC
CASSDPRDTQETQYF
>TRBJ1-2|TRBV4-3|15|.|.
TGCGCCAGCAGCCAAGACGCAGGGTCTAACTATGGCTACACCTTC
CASSQDAGSNYGYTF
>TRBJ1-2|TRBV6-5|15|.|TRBD1
TGTGCCAGCACTCTCTCGGGGACAGGGAGCTATGGCTACACCTTC
CASTLSGTGSYGYTF
>TRBJ2-7|TRBV7-8|13|few|.
TGTGCCAGCAGTCGCGGGAATCCCTCCGAGCAGTACTTC
CASSRGNPSEQYF
>TRBJ1-4|TRBV6-5|14|many|.
TGTGCCAGCAGTTATGACAGAACTAATGAAAAACTGTTTTTT
CASSYDRTNEKLFF
>TRBJ2-7|TRBV29-1|15|few|TRBD1
TGCAGCGTTGAAGATCGTAGGACAGGGGGCCTCGAGCAGTACTTC
CSVEDRRTGGLEQYF
>TRBJ2-2|TRBV7-2|16|.|TRBD1
TGTGCCAGCAGCCGGGACAGCCTCGTAGGATGGGTGGAGCTGTTTTTT
CASSRDSLVGWVELFF
>TRBJ2-7|TRBV28|14|many|TRBD2
TGTGCCAGCAGTTCCGTGACTAGCGGCTACGAGCAGTACTTC
CASSSVTSGYEQYF
>TRBJ2-1|TRBV19|18|.|.
TGTGCCAGTAGTATAGAGAGGAGGGCCTTTGGGTCCTACAATGAGCAGTTCTTC
CASSIERRAFGSYNEQFF
>TRBJ2-7|TRBV12-3/TRBV12-4|14|many|.
TGTGCCAGCAGCCTTGACAAGGGGCCCTACGAGCAGTACTTC
CASSLDKGPYEQYF
>TRBJ2-7|TRBV10-3|13|.|.
TGTGCCATCAGTGGGGCAGGGGCCTACGAGCAGTACTTC
CAISGAGAYEQYF
>TRBJ2-2|TRBV20-1|11|many|.
TGCAGTGCTAGAGTCTCCGGGGAGCTGTTTTTT
CSARVSGELFF
>TRBJ2-7|TRBV7-9|14|few|.
TGTGCCAGCAGCTTAGCCCCGGCAGCTTACGAGCAGTACTTC
CASSLAPAAYEQYF
>TRBJ2-2|TRBV2|19|.|TRBD2
TGTGCCAGCAGTGAGAGGGGGACTAGCGGGAGTGCGGACACCGGGGAGCTGTTTTTT
CASSERGTSGSADTGELFF
>TRBJ2-7|TRBV5-4|14|many|TRBD1
TGTGCCAGCAGACCAGCAGGGGGTTCCTACGAGCAGTACTTC
CASRPAGGSYEQYF
>TRBJ1-5|TRBV21-1|20|.|.
TGTGCCAGCAGCAAAGACCGCCAACGAGGCTGGACAGGGGGCAATCAGCCCCAGCATTTT
CASSKDRQRGWTGGNQPQHF
>TRBJ2-3|TRBV6-5|15|many|TRBD1
TGTGCCAGCAGGGGACAGGGGGCTAGCACAGATACGCAGTATTTT
CASRGQGASTDTQYF
>TRBJ1-4|TRBV4-2|13|few|.
TGTGCCAGCAGCCAAGATGGAAAGGAAAAACTGTTTTTT
CASSQDGKEKLFF
>TRBJ1-1|TRBV27|13|few|.
TGTGCCAGCAGTTTATCGAACGGGTATGAAGCTTTCTTT
CASSLSNGYEAFF
>TRBJ2-1|TRBV20-1|14|many|TRBD1
TGCAGTGCTAAGGGGGCAGCCCATTACAATGAGCAGTTCTTC
CSAKGAAHYNEQFF
>TRBJ2-2|TRBV19|14|many|TRBD2
TGTGCCAGTAGTATAGCGGGAGGCACCGGGGAGCTGTTTTTT
CASSIAGGTGELFF
>TRBJ1-3|TRBV12-3/TRBV12-4|16|few|TRBD1
TGTGCCAGCAGTCTGGGACAGCAACTCTCTGGAAACACCATATATTTT
CASSLGQQLSGNTIYF
>TRBJ2-1|TRBV7-2|14|.|.
TGTGCCAGCACCCGACAGCCGATATACAATGAGCAGTTCTTC
CASTRQPIYNEQFF
>TRBJ2-7|TRBV12-3/TRBV12-4|16|.|TRBD1
TGTGCCAGCAGTTTCGGGACAGGGGAACTCTCCTACGAGCAGTACTTC
CASSFGTGELSYEQYF
>TRBJ2-7|TRBV20-1|14|.|.
TGCAGTGCCGTAGTCGGGACTCCTCCCTACGAGCAGTACTTC
CSAVVGTPPYEQYF
>TRBJ2-7|TRBV10-3|14|many|.
TGTGCCATCAGTGAGGGGTCGGACGACTACGAGCAGTACTTC
CAISEGSDDYEQYF
>TRBJ2-3|TRBV29-1|15|few|.
TGCAGCGTCGAACCCCTGATTGACAGCACAGATACGCAGTATTTT
CSVEPLIDSTDTQYF
>TRBJ2-1|TRBV18|17|.|.
TGTGCCAGCTCACCGCAGAATCCCCGGGGGACCTACAATGAGCAGTTCTTC
CASSPQNPRGTYNEQFF
>TRBJ2-2|TRBV6-4|15|.|TRBD1
TGTGCCAGCAGTCAGCAGGGGGCTGACACCGGGGAGCTGTTTTTT
CASSQQGADTGELFF
>TRBJ2-7|TRBV20-1|11|.|.
TGCAGTGCTAGAGAAGACTACGAGCAGTACTTC
CSAREDYEQYF
>TRBJ1-2|TRBV5-1|14|.|TRBD1
TGCGCCAGCAGAAACAGGGGTTCCGACTATGGCTACACCTTC
CASRNRGSDYGYTF
>TRBJ1-1|TRBV20-1|14|many|TRBD1
TGCAGTGCCGTACACAGGGGAGGGAACACTGAAGCTTTCTTT
CSAVHRGGNTEAFF